A selection of T cell receptor beta chains follows, all from one sample in a study of post-analysis software for immune sequencing data. TCRdb re-called the PCR reads through MiXCR, storing one row per CDR3 protein. The sample holds about 540,000 distinct CDR3 sequences, 30% to 40% seen once. Material: blood. The source is a girl younger than 18 with multiple sclerosis. Each CDR3 is given with its conserved first and last residue. The D gene is left open where the match is weak. The size field is filled for only some rows; it gives once, few, many or a size class.

J: TRBJ1-6
size: once
D: .
V: TRBV20-1
CDR3: CSARSQVLSYNSPLHF
DNA: TGCAGTGCTAGATCCCAGGTTCTCTCCTATAATTCACCCCTCCACTTT

J: TRBJ2-7
size: many
D: TRBD1
V: TRBV20-1
CDR3: CSARDWDSYYEQYF
DNA: TGCAGTGCTAGAGATTGGGACAGTTACTACGAGCAGTACTTC

J: TRBJ2-5
size: few
D: TRBD2
V: TRBV3-1
CDR3: CASSSRPLADQETQYF
DNA: TGTGCCAGCAGCAGTCGACCACTAGCGGATCAAGAGACCCAGTACTTC

J: TRBJ2-7
size: .
D: TRBD2
V: TRBV6-1
CDR3: CASSGRALAGGLGEQYF
DNA: TGTGCCAGCAGTGGAAGAGCTCTAGCGGGGGGGCTAGGTGAGCAGTACTTC

J: TRBJ1-6
size: .
D: .
V: TRBV28
CDR3: CASSLLAGQSSYNPPLHF
DNA: TGTGCCAGCAGTTTATTGGCAGGGCAAAGCTCCTATAATCCACCCCTCCACTTT

J: TRBJ1-1
size: few
D: .
V: TRBV7-8
CDR3: CASSLSAGVNTEAFF
DNA: TGTGCCAGCAGCTTAAGTGCCGGAGTGAACACTGAAGCTTTCTTT

J: TRBJ2-1
size: .
D: TRBD2
V: TRBV12-3/TRBV12-4
CDR3: CASSKGTSGHEQLF
DNA: TGTGCCAGCAGTAAAGGGACTAGCGGCCATGAGCAGCTCTTC

J: TRBJ2-3
size: .
D: TRBD2
V: TRBV5-1
CDR3: CASRWGTSGTSTDTQYF
DNA: TGCGCCAGCAGGTGGGGGACTAGCGGTACTAGCACAGATACGCAGTATTTT

J: TRBJ2-1
size: .
D: TRBD2
V: TRBV4-1
CDR3: CASSPGSGAETYNEQFF
DNA: TGCGCCAGCAGCCCAGGCAGCGGGGCGGAGACCTACAATGAGCAGTTCTTC

J: TRBJ2-3
size: few
D: .
V: TRBV7-3
CDR3: CASSSDGVVRADTQYF
DNA: TGTGCCAGCAGCTCCGACGGTGTGGTGAGGGCGGATACGCAGTATTTT

J: TRBJ1-1
size: .
D: .
V: TRBV28
CDR3: CASSHYPSGMNTEAFF
DNA: TGTGCCAGCAGCCACTACCCCTCAGGGATGAACACTGAAGCTTTCTTT

J: TRBJ1-5
size: .
D: TRBD1
V: TRBV28
CDR3: CASSFGQGVRNQPQHF
DNA: TGTGCCAGCAGTTTTGGACAGGGGGTTCGCAATCAGCCCCAGCATTTT

J: TRBJ2-3
size: few
D: .
V: TRBV29-1
CDR3: CSGGADTQYF
DNA: TGCAGCGGAGGCGCAGATACGCAGTATTTT

J: TRBJ1-4
size: few
D: TRBD1
V: TRBV20-1
CDR3: CSARDVQGAEKLFF
DNA: TGCAGTGCTAGAGATGTCCAGGGGGCTGAAAAACTGTTTTTT

J: TRBJ2-5
size: .
D: .
V: TRBV6-5
CDR3: CASRFQGLAETQYF
DNA: TGTGCCAGCAGATTCCAGGGACTGGCGGAGACCCAGTACTTC

J: TRBJ2-7
size: once
D: TRBD2
V: TRBV7-2
CDR3: CAGSLEASGVFSYEQYF
DNA: TGTGCCGGCAGCTTGGAGGCCAGCGGGGTTTTCTCCTACGAGCAGTACTTC

J: TRBJ1-5
size: .
D: .
V: TRBV27
CDR3: CASSAWDQPQHF
DNA: TGTGCCAGCAGTGCTTGGGATCAGCCCCAGCATTTT

J: TRBJ2-5
size: .
D: .
V: TRBV29-1
CDR3: CSVSGTDGDLETQYF
DNA: TGCAGCGTCTCCGGGACGGATGGAGACCTGGAGACCCAGTACTTC

J: TRBJ1-1
size: .
D: .
V: TRBV7-9
CDR3: CASSNRVDAFF
DNA: TGTGCCAGCAGCAATAGGGTGGACGCTTTCTTT

J: TRBJ2-5
size: many
D: .
V: TRBV28
CDR3: CASSPEVRETQYF
DNA: TGTGCCAGCAGCCCGGAAGTGAGAGAGACCCAGTACTTC

J: TRBJ2-1
size: .
D: TRBD1
V: TRBV6-6
CDR3: CASDDRGPRLSYNEQFF
DNA: TGTGCCAGCGATGACAGGGGGCCCCGGCTTTCCTACAATGAGCAGTTCTTC

J: TRBJ1-5
size: .
D: .
V: TRBV20-1
CDR3: CSARPTDNQPQHF
DNA: TGCAGTGCTAGACCGACCGACAATCAGCCCCAGCATTTT

J: TRBJ1-1
size: .
D: .
V: TRBV20-1
CDR3: CSARDPSPNTEAFF
DNA: TGCAGTGCTAGAGACCCGAGCCCGAACACTGAAGCTTTCTTT

J: TRBJ2-3
size: few
D: .
V: TRBV12-3/TRBV12-4
CDR3: CASSFSGDLTDTQYF
DNA: TGTGCCAGCAGTTTCTCGGGAGACCTCACAGATACGCAGTATTTT

J: TRBJ2-5
size: few
D: TRBD2
V: TRBV11-2
CDR3: CASSLGRLASETQYF
DNA: TGTGCCAGCAGCTTAGGGCGACTAGCGTCAGAGACCCAGTACTTC

J: TRBJ2-5
size: .
D: .
V: TRBV27
CDR3: CASSSSAPPGEETQYF
DNA: TGTGCCAGCAGTTCCAGCGCTCCCCCGGGCGAAGAGACCCAGTACTTC

J: TRBJ2-1
size: few
D: .
V: TRBV29-1
CDR3: CSVELGNNEQFF
DNA: TGCAGCGTTGAATTGGGGAACAATGAGCAGTTCTTC

J: TRBJ2-6
size: .
D: TRBD1
V: TRBV2
CDR3: CASIRTGFLPGANVLTF
DNA: TGTGCCAGCATTCGGACAGGGTTTCTCCCTGGGGCCAACGTCCTGACTTTC

J: TRBJ2-4
size: once
D: .
V: TRBV20-1
CDR3: CSGYQTAGDIQYF
DNA: TGCAGTGGCTATCAGACCGCTGGAGACATTCAGTACTTC